Below, 8 T cell receptor beta chains from the same sample are listed, as sequenced in a study of cytomegalovirus exposure and HLA in healthy donors. Amplification used 60 Vbeta primers and 13 Jbeta primers. Profiled with immunoSEQ multiplex PCR; TCRdb holds only in-frame clones, not every one. The sample includes 180,000 or so clones, around four fifths of them seen just once. The specimen was PBMCs. The receptors were sampled from a man aged 18 to 29 in good health and CMV-seronegative.

Here the CDR3 reads CASSGNTGGNQPQHF. CDR3 DNA: TGTGCCAGCAGCGGAAATACAGGGGGAAATCAGCCCCAGCATTTT. The chain recombines TRBV4-2 with TRBJ1-5, with 8 bases that match TRBD1. J lost 4 bases, V lost 5 bases, and 7 bases had no gene match. The CDR3 covers 15 residues. CDR1 and CDR2 from the germline V gene are LGHNA and YNFKEQ.

The chain links TRBV30 to TRBJ2-5; 8 positions agree with TRBD2. This CDR3 is 12 amino acids long. Looked up from germline, CDR1 is GTSNPN and CDR2 is SVGIG (reference sequence). V lost 8 bases, J lost 2 bases, and 4 bases stayed unmatched. This chain's CDR3 is CANGLAQETQYF. The CDR3 nucleotides are TGTGCCAATGGACTAGCTCAAGAGACCCAGTACTTC.

CDR3 region: CASSPLQGLETQYF. The CDR3 coding sequence is TGTGCCAGCAGCCCCTTACAGGGGTTGGAGACCCAGTACTTC. The genes are TRBV5-6 and TRBJ2-5, with 7 bases matching TRBD1. Germline loops: CDR1 SGHDT, CDR2 YYEEEE. The length of the CDR3 is 14 residues. Trimming at V came to 4 bases and at J to 5 bases, leaving 8 bases not matched to a gene.

The chain links TRBV19 to TRBJ1-5, with 7 bases identical to TRBD1. This CDR3 region has 13 residues. J gave up 7 bases and V 3 bases, and 3 bases lay outside the gene matches. Germline V gene data show CDR1 as LNHDA and CDR2 as SQIVND (reference sequence). The chain's CDR3 is CASSMGRGQPQHF. The CDR3 DNA reads TGTGCCAGTAGTATGGGCAGGGGGCAGCCCCAGCATTTT. The full variable domain, with the rest looked up from reference TRBV19 and TRBJ1-5, is DGGITQSPKYLFRKEGQNVTLSCEQNLNHDAMYWYRQDPGQGLRLIYYSQIVNDFQKGDIAEGYSVSREKKESFPLTVTSAQKNPTAFYLCASSMGRGQPQHFGDGTRLSIL.

The chain links TRBV6-6 to TRBJ2-5, with D possibly being TRBD2 (7 bases). The CDR3 is made up of 16 amino acids. The V end lost 0 bases, the J end lost 4 bases, and 15 bases lay between the germline ends. Germline-derived CDR1 and CDR2 are MNHNY and SVGAGI (reference sequence). For the CDR3, the DNA is TGTGCCAGCAGTTACTCGCGGGGGCGCGGGGGAGAGACCCAGTACTTC. Encoded protein: CASSYSRGRGGETQYF.

In DNA form, the CDR3 reads TGCGCCAGCAGCCAAAAAGGTTCTACTAGCGGGGGGCGGGGAGAGACCCAGTACTTC. This codes for CASSQKGSTSGGRGETQYF. The chain joins TRBV4-3 to TRBJ2-5, with 12 bases identical to TRBD2. Per the germline V gene, CDR1 is LGHNA and CDR2 is YSLEER. The CDR3 is made up of 19 amino acids. The J segment lost 4 bases and the V segment lost 2 bases, leaving 14 bases of the junction unmatched.

A single count supports this clone. This chain links TRBV19 with TRBJ2-1, with TRBD2 matching over 8 bases. This CDR3 has 16 amino acids. Germline values: CDR1 LNHDA, CDR2 SQIVND (reference sequence). The J segment lost 9 bases and the V segment lost 3 bases, leaving 13 bases of the junction unmatched. CDR3 amino acids: CASSIRGGRSTSEQFF. Written as DNA, the CDR3 is TGTGCCAGTAGTATTCGGGGGGGCCGCTCGACAAGTGAGCAGTTCTTC. Full variable domain (outside the CDR3, taken from reference TRBV19 and TRBJ2-1): DGGITQSPKYLFRKEGQNVTLSCEQNLNHDAMYWYRQDPGQGLRLIYYSQIVNDFQKGDIAEGYSVSREKKESFPLTVTSAQKNPTAFYLCASSIRGGRSTSEQFFGPGTRLTVL.

V and J are TRBV5-1 and TRBJ2-7, with D maybe TRBD2 (5 bases). V was cut by 6 bases and J by 4 bases, with 17 bases left in between. The V gene's germline CDR1 is SGHRS and CDR2 YFSETQ. The length of the CDR3 is 14 residues. The CDR3 region is CASTGPGSGYEQYF. The CDR3 DNA follows: TGCGCCAGCACTGGGCCGGGATCGGGTTACGAGCAGTACTTC.